These 16 T cell receptor beta chains were all obtained from the same sample, sequenced in a study of blood T cell repertoires in COVID-19. The method was immunoSEQ multiplex PCR; TCRdb's version includes in-frame clones alone and lacks a portion of them. The sample contains about 150,000 clones, approximately 83% of which appear only once. Input material: peripheral blood. The source of these receptors is a woman aged 55-70 years with acute or convalescent COVID-19.

In its sample, this clone was seen a few times. One junction end does not reproduce the germline sequence, and a read error may be involved. The CDR3 sequence is CASSQDLEKQDSF. The CDR3 DNA is TGTGCCAGCAGCCAAGATCTGGAGAAACAGGATAGCTTC. The chain recombines TRBV4-2 with TRBJ1-2; a possible D gene is TRBD1 (5 bases). In germline, CDR1 is LGHNA, CDR2 YNFKEQ. The CDR3 contains 13 residues.

This clone was observed a handful of times. The rearrangement joins TRBV7-2 to TRBJ2-1; 8 nucleotides agree with TRBD2. V lost 1 base, J lost 10 bases, and 9 bases stayed unmatched. This CDR3 region has 15 residues. In germline, CDR1 is SGHTA, CDR2 FQGNSA. CDR3 residues: CASSLVGGGPKEQFF. The CDR3 nucleotides are TGTGCCAGCAGCTTAGTCGGGGGGGGCCCTAAGGAGCAGTTCTTC.

The CDR3 bases are TGTGCCAGCAGCCAATGGGGACAGCCGGTCGAGCAGTACTTC. Its translation: CASSQWGQPVEQYF. The chain employs TRBV3-1 (or the pseudogene TRBV3-2) and TRBJ2-7, with 7 bases aligning to TRBD1. Germline assignment: CDR1 LGHDT and CDR2 YNNKEL (reference sequence). The CDR3 has 14 amino acids. V dropped 2 bases and J dropped 6; count of bases not matched to a gene: 7.

This chain links TRBV19 with TRBJ1-1, with D perhaps matching TRBD1 (5 bases). Germline V lookup: CDR1 LNHDA, CDR2 SQIVND (reference sequence). Between the trimmed V and J ends, which lost 3 bases and 0 bases, there was a span of 11 bases. The CDR3 extends over 15 amino acids. The chain's CDR3 is CASSIARQMNTEAFF. For the CDR3, the DNA is TGTGCCAGTAGTATCGCCAGACAGATGAACACTGAAGCTTTCTTT.

The V call is TRBV19, the J call TRBJ2-7, with D tentatively TRBD2 (6 bases). Trimming pared 6 bases from V and 2 bases from J, leaving 14 bases between. Per the germline V gene, CDR1 is LNHDA and CDR2 is SQIVND (reference sequence). The CDR3 contains 14 residues. The CDR3 here is CASSSRDFTYEQYF. CDR3 nucleotide sequence: TGTGCCAGTAGCTCCCGGGACTTTACCTACGAGCAGTACTTC.

The chain carries TRBV6-2 or TRBV6-3 and TRBJ2-5; a possible D gene is TRBD2 (5 bases). CDR1 is MNHEY, CDR2 SVGEGT, per germline. The CDR3 has 13 amino acids. Trimming shortened V by 5 bases and J by 7 bases, and 14 bases separated the two germline ends. This CDR3 is CASSPRSGRTQYF. In DNA form, the CDR3 reads TGTGCCAGCAGTCCCAGGAGCGGTAGGACCCAGTACTTC.

To note about this clone: The sample has other DNA sequences that encode this CDR3 too. The genes are TRBV5-1 and TRBJ1-2; 7 positions agree with TRBD1. V dropped 4 bases and J dropped 3; count of bases not matched to a gene: 3. The germline V gene encodes CDR1 SGHRS and CDR2 YFSETQ. The CDR3 is made up of 13 amino acids. The CDR3 here is CASSLQGDYGYTF. DNA for the CDR3: TGCGCCAGCAGCCTGCAGGGGGACTATGGCTACACCTTC.

The chain couples TRBV7-2 to TRBJ1-2, with TRBD1 matching 7 bases. The CDR3 loop spans 14 amino acids. V was pared by 5 bases and J by 4 bases, with 7 bases of the junction left unmatched. The V gene's germline CDR1 is SGHTA and CDR2 FQGNSA. The CDR3 spells CASSGQVVSYGYTF. The CDR3 DNA reads TGTGCCAGCAGCGGACAGGTCGTGAGCTATGGCTACACCTTC.

The chain is built from TRBV28 and TRBJ1-2, with 8 bases matching TRBD1. In germline, CDR1 is MDHEN, CDR2 SYDVKM. CDR3 length: 14 residues. The J segment lost 4 bases and the V segment lost 7 bases, leaving 8 bases of the junction unmatched. CDR3 in DNA: TGTGCCAGCACCGATCCAGGGGGCGGCTATGGCTACACCTTC. It yields the protein CASTDPGGGYGYTF.

The rearrangement uses TRBV18 and TRBJ1-1; perhaps TRBD1 as D (6 bases). The length of the CDR3 is 16 residues. The germline V gene encodes CDR1 KGHSH and CDR2 LQKENI. With 1 base removed from V and 1 base from J, the gap between germline ends came to 13 bases. Written as DNA, the CDR3 is TGTGCCAGCTCACCACAAACAGGGCAGGGGAACACTGAAGCTTTCTTT. Amino acids: CASSPQTGQGNTEAFF.

V is TRBV7-2 and J is TRBJ2-4, with D perhaps matching TRBD1 (6 bases). The CDR3 spans 16 residues. V lost 2 bases and J lost 8, with 19 bases in between. Germline-derived CDR1 and CDR2 are SGHTA and FQGNSA. CDR3 sequence (DNA): TGTGCCAGCAGCTTAAGACCCCGACAGGTCGGGGACATTCAGTACTTC. It translates to CASSLRPRQVGDIQYF.

J is TRBJ1-2 and V is TRBV15; 11 bases match TRBD1. The germline V gene encodes CDR1 LNHNV and CDR2 YYDKDF (reference sequence). The CDR3 is 17 residues long. V lost 4 bases, J lost 5 bases, and 12 bases stayed unmatched. The CDR3 loop is CATSKGEGTGGGYGYTF. The CDR3 coding sequence is TGTGCCACCAGCAAGGGGGAAGGGACAGGGGGAGGTTATGGCTACACCTTC.

The chain has TRBV7-9 and TRBJ2-1; TRBD1 aligns across 8 bases. Germline trimming cut 5 bases from V and 4 bases from J; bases unmatched to any gene: 10. Germline CDR1 is SEHNR and CDR2 is FQNEAQ (reference sequence). The CDR3 extends over 16 amino acids. CDR3 loop: CASSPGQAFRYNEQFF. The DNA of the CDR3 is TGTGCCAGCAGCCCGGGACAGGCCTTTCGGTACAATGAGCAGTTCTTC.

The J gene is TRBJ1-4, the V gene TRBV3-1 (or the pseudogene TRBV3-2), with a tentative D call TRBD1 (5 bases). Germline CDR1 reads LGHDT; CDR2 reads YNNKEL (reference sequence). The CDR3 contains 16 residues. V lost 0 bases, J lost 7 bases, and 15 bases lay in between. CDR3 sequence: CASSQELGQRSEKLFF. The CDR3 coding sequence is TGTGCCAGCAGCCAAGAGTTGGGGCAGAGGAGTGAAAAACTGTTTTTT.

The chain has TRBV19 and TRBJ1-4; 7 bases agree with TRBD1. The CDR3 consists of 15 residues. CDR1 is LNHDA and CDR2 is SQIVND in the germline V gene (reference sequence). With V trimmed by 4 bases and J by 8 bases, 10 bases remained unmatched. The CDR3 coding sequence is TGTGCCAGTAGTAAGGTGGAGGGGGCGCACGAAAAACTGTTTTTT. It codes for CASSKVEGAHEKLFF.

The chain combines TRBV24-1 with TRBJ1-1; D call uncertain. Germline V CDR1 and CDR2: KGHDR, SFDVKD. V lost 4 bases to trimming and J lost 1 base, with 15 bases between them. The CDR3 has 16 residues. CDR3 DNA: TGTGCCACCAGTGACCCGGCCAAAGAGGGGAACACTGAAGCTTTCTTT. Translated, it gives CATSDPAKEGNTEAFF.